Each of the 10 T cell receptor beta chains below was sequenced from the same sample in a study of shared clonotypes between healthy human individuals (dated by TCRdb to the early 2020s). The library was prepared using the immunoSEQ multiplex PCR assay. TCRdb took this table from immuneACCESS and kept in-frame rearrangements with V and J called. Such tables lack part of the clones; where checked against another copy, unresolved V genes explain under half of the gap, and the rest is unexplained. The sample table lists 1 million to 1.2 million clones, approximately 80% of them with a count of one. The biggest ten clones account for approximately 0.95% of the sample. Sequences were obtained from memory CD4+ T cells from PBMCs. Interpreted using the paper, the cell subset or site label stands for: CD45RA-negative fraction. Receptors originate from a man between 18 and 35 years old in good health. Some clones in this sample may be carry-over from other donors' samples.

This clone came up once. The V call is TRBV6-1, the J call TRBJ1-5, with TRBD1 identical over 8 bases. Germline CDR1 and CDR2: MNHNS and SASEGT. Trimming removed 6 bases from V and 7 bases from J; junction bases left unmatched: 5. The CDR3 covers 13 residues. This CDR3 reads CASRDRDPQPQHF. In DNA form, the CDR3 reads TGTGCCAGCAGGGACAGGGACCCCCAGCCCCAGCATTTT.

The sample holds one count of this clone. The chain combines TRBV28 with TRBJ2-7, with D hard to call. The V gene lost 2 bases and the J gene lost 0 bases, with 14 bases spanning the gap. This CDR3 is 16 amino acids long. In germline, CDR1 is MDHEN, CDR2 SYDVKM. As DNA, the CDR3 is TGTGCCAGCAGTTTAGGGGTTCGCGGAAACTCCTACGAGCAGTACTTC. Translating it yields CASSLGVRGNSYEQYF.

This clone was counted only a few times. The chain recombines TRBV15 with TRBJ2-7; D is unclear. CDR3 length: 13 amino acids. Between the trimmed V and J ends, which lost 3 bases and 3 bases, there was a span of 9 bases. CDR1 and CDR2 (germline): LNHNV, YYDKDF (reference sequence). CDR3 coding DNA: TGTGCCACCAGCAGCCCTCGGAGCTACGAGCAGTACTTC. Translated: CATSSPRSYEQYF.

The J gene is TRBJ2-1, the V gene TRBV11-2; 9 bases align to TRBD2. There are 13 residues in the CDR3. V was pared by 8 bases and J by 4 bases, with 3 bases of the junction left unmatched. In germline, CDR1 is SGHAT, CDR2 FQNNGV. This CDR3 is CASGLARYNEQFF. The DNA for the CDR3 is TGTGCCAGCGGACTAGCGAGATACAATGAGCAGTTCTTC.

This clone was seen a few times. This chain uses TRBV9 with TRBJ2-5, with 10 bases fitting TRBD2. There are 16 residues in the CDR3. Trimming at V came to 6 bases and at J to 5 bases, leaving 13 bases not matched to a gene. The germline V gene encodes CDR1 SGDLS and CDR2 YYNGEE. The CDR3 protein is CASTAGSGGGSETQYF. Written as DNA, the CDR3 is TGTGCCAGCACCGCCGGGAGCGGGGGGGGATCGGAGACCCAGTACTTC.

This clone was seen a few times. This rearrangement joins TRBV18 to TRBJ2-1; D possibly uses TRBD1 or TRBD2 (7 bases each). The V end was cut by 6 bases, the J end by 6 bases, with 21 bases between. There are 16 residues in the CDR3. The germline gives CDR1 KGHSH, CDR2 LQKENI. This CDR3 is CASSAQGEGGRNEQFF. CDR3 in DNA: TGTGCCAGCTCTGCCCAGGGGGAGGGAGGTCGCAATGAGCAGTTCTTC.

The V and J genes are TRBV4-3 and TRBJ1-1; 8 bases match TRBD1. V trimming: 1 base; J trimming: 3 bases; junction bases outside the gene matches: 4. CDR1 and CDR2 from the germline V gene are LGHNA and YSLEER. This CDR3 has 15 residues. The CDR3: CASSQGVRGHTEAFF. DNA for the CDR3: TGCGCCAGCAGCCAAGGGGTCAGGGGGCACACTGAAGCTTTCTTT.

The chain combines TRBV7-9 with TRBJ2-7; D remains unclear. In germline, CDR1 is SEHNR, CDR2 FQNEAQ (reference sequence). V lost 1 base and J 2 bases, leaving 9 bases between the germline ends. The CDR3 contains 14 residues. This CDR3 is CASSLEWQAYEQYF. Here the CDR3 DNA reads TGTGCCAGCAGCTTAGAATGGCAGGCCTACGAGCAGTACTTC.

The chain recombines TRBV4-1 with TRBJ1-2; 7 positions agree with TRBD1. V dropped 1 base and J dropped 4; count of bases not matched to a gene: 6. The germline V gene has CDR1 MGHRA and CDR2 YSYEKL. The CDR3 runs to 15 residues. CDR3 nucleotides: TGCGCCAGCAGCCAAGGACAGGGAAGTGTCTATGGCTACACCTTC. Residues: CASSQGQGSVYGYTF.

Regarding this clone: A far larger clone is one nucleotide away, so this likely arose from a read error. The CDR3 reads CASSHGKPYEQYF. The CDR3 nucleotides are TGTGCCAGCAGTCACGGCAAGCCCTACGAGCAGTACTTC. The chain has TRBV6-6 and TRBJ2-7; D is undetermined. CDR3 length: 13 amino acids. Germline-derived CDR1 and CDR2 are MNHNY and SVGAGI (reference sequence). The V gene lost 5 bases and the J gene lost 2 bases, with 10 bases spanning the gap.